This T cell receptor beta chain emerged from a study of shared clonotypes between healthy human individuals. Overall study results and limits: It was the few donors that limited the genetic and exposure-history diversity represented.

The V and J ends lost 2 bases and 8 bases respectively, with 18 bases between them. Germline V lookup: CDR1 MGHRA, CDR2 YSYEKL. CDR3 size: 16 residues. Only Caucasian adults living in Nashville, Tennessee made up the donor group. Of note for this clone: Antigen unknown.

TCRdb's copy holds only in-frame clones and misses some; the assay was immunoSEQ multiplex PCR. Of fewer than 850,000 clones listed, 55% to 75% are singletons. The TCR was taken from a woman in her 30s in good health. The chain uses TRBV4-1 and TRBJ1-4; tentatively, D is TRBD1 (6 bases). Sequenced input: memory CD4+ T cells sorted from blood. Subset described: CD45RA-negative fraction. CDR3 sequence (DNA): TGCGCCAGCAGCCAAAATACAGGGTGGCCGGGGGAAAAACTGTTTTTT. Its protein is CASSQNTGWPGEKLFF.